This T cell receptor (beta chain) originates from a study of blood T cell repertoires in COVID-19. V lost 3 bases, J lost 4 bases, and 0 bases stayed unmatched. Looked up from germline, CDR1 is SGHVS and CDR2 is FQNEAQ. The length of the CDR3 is 14 residues. In the original analysis: Counts of nucleated cells, estimated from reference gene primer amplification, were obtained. TCRdb's table, derived via immunoSEQ multiplex PCR, lists solely in-frame clones and lacks some. That table supplies the V and J calls and clone size; D and trimming were determined from the DNA. Among about 140,000 clones listed, 76% were seen once.

The chain couples TRBV7-8 to TRBJ2-2; the match to TRBD1 covers 9 bases. Sequenced sample: peripheral blood. The sequence was obtained from a woman aged 80 or older with active or convalescent COVID-19. The CDR3 nucleotides read TGTGCCAGCAGCTTGGGACAGGGCACCGGGGAGCTGTTTTTT. Amino acid sequence: CASSLGQGTGELFF. Full variable domain (outside the CDR3, taken from reference TRBV7-8 and TRBJ2-2): GAGVSQSPRYKVAKRGQDVALRCDPISGHVSLFWYQQALGQGPEFLTYFQNEAQLDKSGLPSDRFFAERPEGSVSTLKIQRTQQEDSAVYLCASSLGQGTGELFFGEGSRLTVL.